Following are 21 T cell receptor beta chains from one sample sequenced in a study of blood T cell repertoires in COVID-19 (dated by TCRdb to 2020 to 2021). Preparation of the library involved the immunoSEQ multiplex PCR assay. TCRdb took over this immuneACCESS table, retaining in-frame rearrangements with V and J assigned. Such tables are incomplete; in checked studies, under half of the missing clones stem from an unresolved V gene, and the remainder is unexplained. The sample yields around 140,000 clones; about nine tenths were counted once. The ten largest clonotypes hold 28% of the sample. The sequencing input was peripheral blood. The receptors were sampled from a human donor in a cohort sampled during active COVID-19.

This clone was recorded a few times. The chain recombines TRBV5-1 with TRBJ1-5; TRBD1 aligns across 8 bases. J lost 3 bases, V lost 0 bases, and 8 bases had no gene match. This CDR3 region has 17 residues. CDR1 and CDR2 from the germline V gene are SGHRS and YFSETQ. The CDR3 is CASSLAWTGSNNQPQHF. Written as DNA, the CDR3 is TGCGCCAGCAGCTTGGCATGGACAGGGTCAAACAATCAGCCCCAGCATTTT.

CDR3 sequence reads: CAWSQAGYTF. The CDR3 nucleotides read TGTGCCTGGAGTCAGGCTGGCTACACCTTC. This chain uses TRBV30 with TRBJ1-2; D is ambiguous. This CDR3 region has 10 residues. Germline-derived CDR1 and CDR2 are GTSNPN and SVGIG (reference sequence). The V end lost 2 bases, the J end lost 7 bases, and 5 bases lay between the germline ends.

This chain links TRBV4-1 with TRBJ2-7; 8 bases align to TRBD1. The CDR3 runs 16 residues. J lost 3 bases, V lost 1 base, and 8 bases had no gene match. Germline loops: CDR1 MGHRA, CDR2 YSYEKL. The CDR3 reads CASSQVPRDRFYEQYF. In DNA, the CDR3 is TGCGCCAGCAGCCAAGTTCCCCGGGACAGGTTCTACGAGCAGTACTTC.

The CDR3: CASSHPGLDGYEQYF. The CDR3 region has the DNA TGTGCCAGCAGCCATCCGGGACTAGATGGCTACGAGCAGTACTTC. The chain uses TRBV3-1 (or the pseudogene TRBV3-2) and TRBJ2-7; TRBD2 matches 8 bases. This CDR3 spans 15 amino acids. Germline CDR1 and CDR2: LGHDT and YNNKEL (reference sequence). The trim removed 3 bases at V and 3 bases at J, leaving 7 bases unmatched.

This clone was seen only a few times. The chain recombines TRBV30 with TRBJ1-4; D is undetermined. With 1 base removed from V and 5 bases from J, the gap between germline ends came to 11 bases. The CDR3 loop spans 14 amino acids. The germline CDR1 and CDR2 sequences are GTSNPN and SVGIG (reference sequence). CDR3 in DNA: TGTGCCTGGAGTGGAAAGCGTGGGAATGAAAAACTGTTTTTT. Its translation: CAWSGKRGNEKLFF.

This chain joins TRBV7-9 and TRBJ1-1; TRBD1 might be the D (6 bases). The V end lost 5 bases, the J end lost 6 bases, and 25 bases lay between the germline ends. Germline V gives CDR1 SEHNR, CDR2 FQNEAQ (reference sequence). This CDR3 region has 17 residues. The DNA for the CDR3 is TGTGCCAGCAGCCTCCTGGGGGGGGCGCCGGGGTTCGCTGAAGCTTTCTTT. Protein product: CASSLLGGAPGFAEAFF.

A single count supports this clone. The chain joins TRBV6-1 to TRBJ1-2; D perhaps matches TRBD1 (6 bases). This CDR3 has 14 amino acids. V lost 2 bases and J lost 4, with 11 bases in between. Germline CDR1 MNHNS, CDR2 SASEGT. DNA of the CDR3: TGTGCCAGCAGTGAATCCGGGACAACCTATGGCTACACCTTC. Amino acid sequence: CASSESGTTYGYTF.

The genes are TRBV27 and TRBJ2-3; a possible D gene is TRBD2 (5 bases). CDR1 is MNHEY, CDR2 SMNVEV, per germline (reference sequence). The length of the CDR3 is 16 residues. Trimming shortened V by 4 bases and J by 4 bases, and 18 bases separated the two germline ends. DNA for the CDR3: TGTGCCAGCAGTTGGACTGAACGTACTCATTCAGATACGCAGTATTTT. It is translated as CASSWTERTHSDTQYF.

V is TRBV11-2 and J is TRBJ2-1, with D possibly being TRBD1 (6 bases). The V end was cut by 2 bases, the J end by 7 bases, with 12 bases between. This CDR3 has 14 residues. The germline gives CDR1 SGHAT, CDR2 FQNNGV. This chain's CDR3 is CASSLQQGRNEQFF. The CDR3 nucleotides are TGTGCCAGCAGCTTACAACAGGGCAGGAATGAGCAGTTCTTC.

The chain employs TRBV4-3 and TRBJ2-3; 8 nucleotides align to TRBD1. The CDR3 runs to 14 residues. CDR1 is LGHNA and CDR2 is YSLEER in the germline V gene. J was trimmed by 1 base and V by 3 bases; bases with no gene match: 0. CDR3 in amino acids: CASSQDRGTDTQYF. The CDR3 DNA reads TGCGCCAGCAGCCAGGACAGGGGCACAGATACGCAGTATTTT.

V and J are TRBV14 and TRBJ1-1; D gene uncertain. V was cut by 0 bases and J by 6 bases, with 11 bases left in between. The CDR3 has 14 amino acids. Germline V CDR1 and CDR2: SGHDN, FVKESK. CDR3 region: CASSQDRVWAEAFF. CDR3 nucleotides: TGTGCCAGCAGCCAAGATCGGGTATGGGCTGAAGCTTTCTTT.

This clone was seen more than once but under ten times. This sequence joins TRBV6-4 and TRBJ1-6, with TRBD1 matching 7 bases. Germline trimming cut 6 bases from V and 8 bases from J; bases unmatched to any gene: 16. Germline V gene sequence: CDR1 MRHNA, CDR2 SNTAGT. This CDR3 has 17 amino acids. The CDR3 protein is CASRQISRRQGDSPLHF. The CDR3 coding sequence is TGTGCCAGCAGGCAAATATCGCGGAGGCAGGGGGATTCACCCCTCCACTTT.

The rearrangement joins TRBV2 to TRBJ1-5; 9 positions agree with TRBD1. The V gene's germline CDR1 is SNHLY and CDR2 FYNNEI. The CDR3 runs to 15 residues. Trimming cost V 7 bases and J 4 bases; bases outside gene matches: 8. The CDR3 DNA reads as TGTGCCAGCATGACGGACAGGGGTAGGAATCAGCCCCAGCATTTT. Amino acids: CASMTDRGRNQPQHF. Filled out from reference TRBV2 and TRBJ1-5, the complete variable domain reads EPEVTQTPSHQVTQMGQEVILRCVPISNHLYFYWYRQILGQKVEFLVSFYNNEISEKSEIFDDQFSVERPDGSNFTLKIRSTKLEDSAMYFCASMTDRGRNQPQHFGDGTRLSIL.

CDR3 nucleotides: TGTGCCAGCTTAGAGGGCACCTATGGCTACACCTTC. This translates into CASLEGTYGYTF. The chain links TRBV2 to TRBJ1-2; D uncertain. The V gene lost 8 bases and the J gene lost 4 bases, with 11 bases spanning the gap. The CDR3 is 12 amino acids. CDR1 and CDR2 (germline): SNHLY, FYNNEI.

This chain links TRBV5-1 with TRBJ2-7; D perhaps matches TRBD2 (6 bases). From germline, CDR1 is SGHRS and CDR2 YFSETQ. The CDR3 contains 14 residues. Trimming pared 1 base from V and 2 bases from J, leaving 10 bases between. The CDR3 DNA sequence: TGCGCCAGCAGCTTGAATGGGGAGGCCTACGAGCAGTACTTC. Translated, it gives CASSLNGEAYEQYF.

The sample holds a few counts of this clone. This chain uses TRBV21-1 with TRBJ2-5; the tabulated D call, TRBD2, remains unverified against the DNA. TRBV21-1 is reported as a pseudogene. CDR3 length: 15 amino acids. CDR3 bases: TGTGCCAGCAGCCGCCGGGATCAGCGTTCGGAGACCCAGTACTTC. Translating gives CASSRRDQRSETQYF.

The V call is TRBV5-1, the J call TRBJ2-2; D is possibly TRBD1 (6 bases). Deletions cut 4 bases from V and 7 bases from J, with 17 bases between. Germline loops: CDR1 SGHRS, CDR2 YFSETQ. The CDR3 contains 15 residues. The CDR3 DNA is TGCGCCAGCAGCCCAGTAGGGGGTCGGGACGGGGAGCTGTTTTTT. This translates into CASSPVGGRDGELFF.

The genes are TRBV14 and TRBJ1-2; the D is unclear. V was shortened by 1 base and J by 2 bases, with 8 bases between the two germline ends. Germline V lookup: CDR1 SGHDN, CDR2 FVKESK. The length of the CDR3 is 14 residues. The CDR3 sequence is CASSQGSSNYGYTF. In DNA, the CDR3 is TGTGCCAGCAGCCAAGGTAGCAGCAACTATGGCTACACCTTC.

V usage is TRBV23-1 and J usage is TRBJ1-2, with D hard to call. TRBV23-1 is classed as an ORF, of uncertain function. The CDR3 has 11 amino acids. V gave up 0 bases and J gave up 8 bases, with 4 bases separating them. CDR3: CASSQSRGYTF. The CDR3 nucleotides read TGCGCCAGCAGTCAATCGCGGGGCTACACCTTC.

The chain joins TRBV10-3 to TRBJ2-7; TRBD2 agrees at 8 bases. The length of the CDR3 is 14 residues. CDR1 is ENHRY and CDR2 is SYGVKD in the germline V gene. V shed 9 bases and J 6 bases; nucleotides not matched to a gene: 13. The CDR3 loop is CAINRGGFGGEQYF. The CDR3 bases are TGTGCCATAAACCGCGGGGGGTTCGGAGGCGAGCAGTACTTC.

The CDR3 sequence: CASSQDPPSNIQYF. The DNA of the CDR3 is TGTGCCAGCAGCCAAGATCCCCCCTCAAACATTCAGTACTTC. The gene calls are TRBV4-2 and TRBJ2-4; no clear D gene. The CDR3 totals 14 residues. CDR1 and CDR2 from the germline V gene are LGHNA and YNFKEQ. The V and J ends lost 0 bases and 6 bases respectively, with 9 bases between them.